A selection of T cell receptor beta chains follows, all from one sample in a study of blood T cell repertoires in COVID-19. TCRdb's copy holds only in-frame clones and misses some; the assay was immunoSEQ multiplex PCR. The sample records approximately 220,000 clones, about 86% being singletons. The source material was peripheral blood. Receptor source: a woman younger than 45 who had recovered from COVID-19. The CDR3 runs from the conserved cysteine through the conserved F or W.

CDR3aa: CASSSAGKPNTEAFF
v_gene: TRBV13
j_gene: TRBJ1-1

CDR3aa: CASGGPWDYNEQFF
v_gene: TRBV6-5
j_gene: TRBJ2-1

CDR3aa: CATSRGQVTGANVLTF
v_gene: TRBV15
j_gene: TRBJ2-6

CDR3aa: CATSRVEGHQPQHF
v_gene: TRBV15
j_gene: TRBJ1-5

CDR3aa: CATSDPGREVHNEQFF
v_gene: TRBV24-1
j_gene: TRBJ2-1

CDR3aa: CASKRDRGDTEAFF
v_gene: TRBV19
j_gene: TRBJ1-1

CDR3aa: CASSKQTTGPTYEQYF
v_gene: TRBV21-1
j_gene: TRBJ2-7

CDR3aa: CASSKAGASGNEQFF
v_gene: TRBV21-1
j_gene: TRBJ2-1

CDR3aa: CASSLGGVDEQFF
v_gene: TRBV28
j_gene: TRBJ2-1

CDR3aa: CASSPSLAGAGGAQYF
v_gene: TRBV7-2
j_gene: TRBJ2-5

CDR3aa: CASNGQGYADTQYF
v_gene: TRBV27
j_gene: TRBJ2-3

CDR3aa: CASSLEAGGPLYEQYF
v_gene: TRBV5-5
j_gene: TRBJ2-7

CDR3aa: CAGQFSTQGSYEQYF
v_gene: TRBV2
j_gene: TRBJ2-7

CDR3aa: CASSLLGDSALHF
v_gene: TRBV12-3/TRBV12-4
j_gene: TRBJ1-6

CDR3aa: CASRPGTDSYEQYF
v_gene: TRBV28
j_gene: TRBJ2-7

CDR3aa: CAISEGGGSDTQYF
v_gene: TRBV10-3
j_gene: TRBJ2-3

CDR3aa: CASSATGEYGYTF
v_gene: TRBV9
j_gene: TRBJ1-2

CDR3aa: CASSVAFSGEAFF
v_gene: TRBV9
j_gene: TRBJ1-1

CDR3aa: CASGPRGDNYGYTF
v_gene: TRBV6-5
j_gene: TRBJ1-2

CDR3aa: CASSYQFSYEQYF
v_gene: TRBV6-5
j_gene: TRBJ2-7

CDR3aa: CASSLESGGFYEQYF
v_gene: TRBV5-1
j_gene: TRBJ2-7

CDR3aa: CASTDKLAENTGELFF
v_gene: TRBV5-1
j_gene: TRBJ2-2

CDR3aa: CASSPRGSADTQYF
v_gene: TRBV9
j_gene: TRBJ2-3

CDR3aa: CASSLDSVASTDTQYF
v_gene: TRBV7-2
j_gene: TRBJ2-3

CDR3aa: CASRASGLSYNEQFF
v_gene: TRBV6-5
j_gene: TRBJ2-1

CDR3aa: CASSSGPGETQYF
v_gene: TRBV5-6
j_gene: TRBJ2-5

CDR3aa: CASSLVFSGATYEQYF
v_gene: TRBV5-4
j_gene: TRBJ2-7

CDR3aa: CASTNFEAETSYNEQFF
v_gene: TRBV10-1
j_gene: TRBJ2-1

CDR3aa: CASRIGGINNQPQHF
v_gene: TRBV28
j_gene: TRBJ1-5

CDR3aa: CATSDSLLDSPEQETQYF
v_gene: TRBV24-1
j_gene: TRBJ2-5

CDR3aa: CASSAGGYTEAFF
v_gene: TRBV27
j_gene: TRBJ1-1

CDR3aa: CASSPTGGAGTSGLEQFF
v_gene: TRBV7-9
j_gene: TRBJ2-1

CDR3aa: CASTPGGQAEYF
v_gene: TRBV6-6
j_gene: TRBJ1-3

CDR3aa: CASSIGLAGETQYF
v_gene: TRBV7-3
j_gene: TRBJ2-5

CDR3aa: CASRDRDRGPGELFF
v_gene: TRBV2
j_gene: TRBJ2-2

CDR3aa: CASSLFGTGGLVLSYEQYF
v_gene: TRBV28
j_gene: TRBJ2-7

CDR3aa: CAISVDSRKGGYEQYF
v_gene: TRBV10-3
j_gene: TRBJ2-7

CDR3aa: CASSSGTGATDTQYF
v_gene: TRBV11-3
j_gene: TRBJ2-3

CDR3aa: CSVEDSSGGYEQYF
v_gene: TRBV29-1
j_gene: TRBJ2-7

CDR3aa: CASSEGLAGVAETQYF
v_gene: TRBV2
j_gene: TRBJ2-5

CDR3aa: CASSERGSTDTQYF
v_gene: TRBV10-1
j_gene: TRBJ2-3

CDR3aa: CASSQALGRGPGTEAFF
v_gene: TRBV3-1/TRBV3-2
j_gene: TRBJ1-1

CDR3aa: CASSTSGTSHEQFF
v_gene: TRBV7-3
j_gene: TRBJ2-1

CDR3aa: CASSKRLAPNNEQFF
v_gene: TRBV21-1
j_gene: TRBJ2-1

CDR3aa: CASSTSTGGTDTQYF
v_gene: TRBV7-3
j_gene: TRBJ2-3

CDR3aa: CASSLLSGARTDTQYF
v_gene: TRBV27
j_gene: TRBJ2-3

CDR3aa: CASSLGGYNQPQHF
v_gene: TRBV7-8
j_gene: TRBJ1-5

CDR3aa: CASSPGGGRSRAFF
v_gene: TRBV28
j_gene: TRBJ1-1

CDR3aa: CASSLVFSGSYNEQFF
v_gene: TRBV5-1
j_gene: TRBJ2-1

CDR3aa: CASSGQINSYEQYF
v_gene: TRBV28
j_gene: TRBJ2-7